Listed below are T cell receptor beta chains from one sample, sequenced in a study of early T cells in non-severe SARS-CoV-2 infection. Using its own MiXCR run on the 5' RACE reads, TCRdb lists one record per CDR3 protein. Here the sample spans around 67,000 distinct CDR3 sequences, approximately 10% being singletons. The sequenced material came from whole blood. The receptors were gathered from an adult who was a healthcare worker with PCR-confirmed SARS-CoV-2 infection or an uninfected control (not recorded which). CDR3s include the opening cysteine and the closing phenylalanine or tryptophan. Each record gives: D gene, V gene, J gene, clone size, CDR3 length, CDR3 protein, CDR3 DNA. The D gene is left open where the match is weak. Clone size is not always given. Where it is, it says once, few, many or a class for expanded clones.

D gene: NA; V gene: TRBV6-6; J gene: TRBJ2-5; clone size: few; CDR3 length: 15; CDR3 protein: CASRHLGYRRETQYF; CDR3 DNA: TGTGCCAGCAGGCACTTGGGGTACAGAAGAGAGACCCAGTACTTC
D gene: TRBD2; V gene: TRBV28; J gene: TRBJ2-3; clone size: many; CDR3 length: 15; CDR3 protein: CASGGTSGMRDTQYF; CDR3 DNA: TGTGCCAGTGGGGGGACTAGCGGGATGAGAGATACGCAGTATTTT
D gene: TRBD2; V gene: TRBV5-1; J gene: TRBJ2-1; clone size: NA; CDR3 length: 14; CDR3 protein: CASGRGFSYNEQFF; CDR3 DNA: TGCGCCAGCGGGCGGGGGTTCTCTTACAATGAGCAGTTCTTC
D gene: TRBD1; V gene: TRBV12-3/TRBV12-4; J gene: TRBJ1-4; clone size: NA; CDR3 length: 14; CDR3 protein: CASTSQGADEKLFF; CDR3 DNA: TGTGCCAGCACCTCACAGGGGGCCGATGAAAAACTGTTTTTT
D gene: TRBD1; V gene: TRBV7-9; J gene: TRBJ1-6; clone size: NA; CDR3 length: 15; CDR3 protein: CASSPPDRDNSPLHF; CDR3 DNA: TGTGCCAGCAGCCCCCCGGACAGGGATAATTCACCCCTCCACTTT
D gene: TRBD1; V gene: TRBV6-5; J gene: TRBJ1-5; clone size: few; CDR3 length: 14; CDR3 protein: CASSWTGGDQPQHF; CDR3 DNA: TGTGCCAGCAGCTGGACAGGGGGGGATCAGCCCCAGCATTTT
D gene: TRBD2; V gene: TRBV18; J gene: TRBJ2-7; clone size: many; CDR3 length: 15; CDR3 protein: CASSPPGLATYEQYF; CDR3 DNA: TGTGCCAGCTCACCACCGGGACTAGCGACCTACGAGCAGTACTTC
D gene: TRBD2; V gene: TRBV4-2; J gene: TRBJ2-1; clone size: many; CDR3 length: 16; CDR3 protein: CASSPGLAGVRNEQFF; CDR3 DNA: TGTGCCAGCAGCCCGGGACTAGCGGGGGTGAGGAATGAGCAGTTCTTC
D gene: NA; V gene: TRBV7-3; J gene: TRBJ2-1; clone size: many; CDR3 length: 17; CDR3 protein: CASSLKSSRGGLNEQFF; CDR3 DNA: TGTGCCAGCAGCTTAAAGTCATCGCGGGGTGGTCTCAATGAGCAGTTCTTC
D gene: NA; V gene: TRBV20-1; J gene: TRBJ2-3; clone size: NA; CDR3 length: 12; CDR3 protein: CSAKPRTDTQYF; CDR3 DNA: TGCAGTGCTAAACCGAGAACAGATACGCAGTATTTT
D gene: TRBD1; V gene: TRBV6-2/TRBV6-3; J gene: TRBJ2-7; clone size: NA; CDR3 length: 14; CDR3 protein: CASSIPGQGSEQYF; CDR3 DNA: TGTGCCAGCAGTATACCGGGACAGGGGTCCGAGCAGTACTTC
D gene: NA; V gene: TRBV29-1; J gene: TRBJ1-1; clone size: NA; CDR3 length: 12; CDR3 protein: CSVEIGNTEAFF; CDR3 DNA: TGCAGCGTTGAAATAGGGAACACTGAAGCTTTCTTT
D gene: NA; V gene: TRBV6-1; J gene: TRBJ1-5; clone size: few; CDR3 length: 14; CDR3 protein: CASYGGFSNQPQHF; CDR3 DNA: TGTGCCAGCTACGGGGGGTTTTCAAATCAGCCCCAGCATTTT
D gene: NA; V gene: TRBV19; J gene: TRBJ2-2; clone size: many; CDR3 length: 12; CDR3 protein: CASRDNTGELFF; CDR3 DNA: TGTGCCAGTAGGGACAACACCGGGGAGCTGTTTTTT
D gene: NA; V gene: TRBV3-1; J gene: TRBJ1-1; clone size: few; CDR3 length: 14; CDR3 protein: CASSQGRGVAEAFF; CDR3 DNA: TGTGCCAGCAGCCAAGGGAGGGGCGTCGCTGAAGCTTTCTTT
D gene: TRBD1; V gene: TRBV18; J gene: TRBJ2-1; clone size: NA; CDR3 length: 11; CDR3 protein: CAGGQGVEQFF; CDR3 DNA: TGTGCCGGGGGACAGGGAGTTGAGCAGTTCTTC
D gene: NA; V gene: TRBV30; J gene: TRBJ2-7; clone size: NA; CDR3 length: 13; CDR3 protein: CAWKGVGALEQYF; CDR3 DNA: TGTGCCTGGAAAGGGGTAGGGGCCCTCGAGCAGTACTTC
D gene: TRBD2; V gene: TRBV7-2; J gene: TRBJ2-1; clone size: many; CDR3 length: 15; CDR3 protein: CASSRGLAGGNEQFF; CDR3 DNA: TGTGCCAGCAGCCGCGGACTAGCGGGAGGCAATGAGCAGTTCTTC
D gene: NA; V gene: TRBV4-2; J gene: TRBJ1-1; clone size: many; CDR3 length: 17; CDR3 protein: CASSQASAGQGDTEAFF; CDR3 DNA: TGTGCCAGCAGCCAAGCATCGGCCGGCCAGGGCGACACTGAAGCTTTCTTT
D gene: NA; V gene: TRBV7-2; J gene: TRBJ2-7; clone size: NA; CDR3 length: 14; CDR3 protein: CASSLGLGGYEQYF; CDR3 DNA: TGTGCCAGCAGCTTAGGTTTGGGGGGATACGAGCAGTACTTC
D gene: NA; V gene: TRBV29-1; J gene: TRBJ2-1; clone size: many; CDR3 length: 14; CDR3 protein: CSVRTGFSYNEQFF; CDR3 DNA: TGCAGCGTCCGAACAGGGTTCTCCTACAATGAGCAGTTCTTC
D gene: NA; V gene: TRBV20-1; J gene: TRBJ2-2; clone size: many; CDR3 length: 14; CDR3 protein: CSASRHINTGELFF; CDR3 DNA: TGCAGTGCTTCAAGACACATTAACACCGGGGAGCTGTTTTTT
D gene: NA; V gene: TRBV20-1; J gene: TRBJ1-1; clone size: many; CDR3 length: 13; CDR3 protein: CSARAPGGFSAFF; CDR3 DNA: TGCAGTGCTAGAGCCCCGGGGGGGTTCTCAGCTTTCTTT
D gene: TRBD1; V gene: TRBV7-2; J gene: TRBJ1-6; clone size: NA; CDR3 length: 14; CDR3 protein: CASSRDRGLSPLHF; CDR3 DNA: TGTGCCAGCAGCCGGGACAGGGGGCTTTCACCCCTCCATTTT
D gene: TRBD2; V gene: TRBV13; J gene: TRBJ2-1; clone size: many; CDR3 length: 20; CDR3 protein: CASSLYRRGSGRAILDEQFF; CDR3 DNA: TGTGCCAGCAGCTTATATCGCAGGGGTAGCGGGAGGGCCATCCTCGATGAGCAGTTCTTC
D gene: NA; V gene: TRBV10-3; J gene: TRBJ2-2; clone size: NA; CDR3 length: 17; CDR3 protein: CAIRAATGQMNTGELFF; CDR3 DNA: TGTGCCATCAGAGCTGCTACTGGACAGATGAACACCGGGGAGCTGTTTTTT
D gene: NA; V gene: TRBV11-2; J gene: TRBJ2-1; clone size: NA; CDR3 length: 13; CDR3 protein: CASSLDWRNEQFF; CDR3 DNA: TGTGCCAGCAGCTTAGATTGGAGGAATGAGCAGTTCTTC
D gene: NA; V gene: TRBV3-1; J gene: TRBJ2-1; clone size: many; CDR3 length: 14; CDR3 protein: CASSQVLGANEQFF; CDR3 DNA: TGTGCCAGCAGCCAAGTTCTAGGAGCCAATGAGCAGTTCTTC
D gene: NA; V gene: TRBV19; J gene: TRBJ1-4; clone size: few; CDR3 length: 15; CDR3 protein: CASTPGRRTNEKLFF; CDR3 DNA: TGTGCCAGTACCCCCGGTAGACGGACTAATGAAAAACTGTTTTTT
D gene: TRBD1; V gene: TRBV29-1; J gene: TRBJ1-4; clone size: many; CDR3 length: 12; CDR3 protein: CSFRQGAEKLFF; CDR3 DNA: TGCAGCTTCCGACAGGGAGCTGAAAAACTGTTTTTT